This T cell receptor (beta chain) was retrieved from a study of cytomegalovirus exposure and HLA in healthy donors. To note about this clone: As yet, its antigen is unknown.

Sequenced by immunoSEQ multiplex PCR; TCRdb stores in-frame clones only, minus some. The sample yields 150,000 or so clones, 85% to 90% seen once. Between the trimmed V and J ends, which lost 4 bases and 2 bases, there was a span of 12 bases. CDR1 PRHDT and CDR2 FYEKMQ come from the germline V gene (reference sequence). CDR3 size: 14 residues. General study points: Cytomegalovirus-associated TCR beta chains were listed, numbering approximately 150.

The genes are TRBV13 and TRBJ2-7, with D hard to call. Sequences were obtained from PBMCs. This receptor was identified in a human donor in good health. Written as DNA, the CDR3 is TGTGCCAGCAGCTCCTCGTCCAGCGCCTACGAGCAGTACTTC. This codes for CASSSSSSAYEQYF.